The 28 T cell receptor beta chains below come from one sample, sequenced in a study of spatial heterogeneity in lung cancer. Study outcomes and limitations: Tumors with more nonsynonymous mutations had more expanded intratumoral alpha and beta TCRs.

A single record per CDR3 protein comes from TCRdb applying MiXCR to the 5' RACE reads. The data show fewer than 8,500 distinct CDR3 sequences, roughly 6.5% seen once. The antigens for these receptors are not known. Noted time point: sample taken at primary tumor resection. The sample here was lung tumor tissue, taken at surgery. The receptors derive from a female donor with early-stage non-small cell lung cancer.

On this clonotype: Since it is a stray read in a library aimed at alpha chains, this beta chain has a size that is not meaningful. The chain carries TRBV7-6 and TRBJ2-3; possible D gene TRBD2, 6 bases. V was shortened by 4 bases and J by 5 bases, with 16 bases between the two germline ends. The CDR3 is made up of 15 amino acids. The germline V gene has CDR1 SGHVS and CDR2 FNYEAQ. CDR3 nucleotides: TGTGCCAGCAGCTCAAAGCCAGGAGGGGTAGATACGCAGTATTTT. As protein: CASSSKPGGVDTQYF. Complete variable domain (other parts from reference TRBV7-6 and TRBJ2-3): GAGVSQSPRYKVTKRGQDVALRCDPISGHVSLYWYRQALGQGPEFLTYFNYEAQQDKSGLPNDRFSAERPEGSISTLTIQRTEQRDSAMYRCASSSKPGGVDTQYFGPGTRLTVL.

This clonotype was picked up many times. The library was designed around alpha chains, so this beta chain is a stray read whose abundance carries little weight. This chain connects TRBV5-1 to TRBJ2-3; possible D gene TRBD2, 5 bases. The V gene's germline CDR1 is SGHRS and CDR2 YFSETQ. The V gene lost 4 bases and the J gene lost 4 bases, with 13 bases spanning the gap. The CDR3 is 14 residues long. Here the CDR3 DNA reads TGCGCCAGCAGCCTACCCGGGGTCGCAGATACGCAGTATTTT. This codes for CASSLPGVADTQYF.

About this clonotype itself: The library was designed around alpha chains, so this beta chain is a stray read whose abundance carries little weight. V and J are TRBV11-3 and TRBJ2-2; the D gene is possibly TRBD2 (5 bases). V lost 5 bases and J 6 bases, leaving 16 bases between the germline ends. The CDR3 consists of 15 residues. From germline, CDR1 is SGHNT and CDR2 YENEEA. The CDR3 DNA reads as TGTGCCAGCAGCCCCGATATGCTACTAGCCGGGGAGCTGTTTTTT. Its protein is CASSPDMLLAGELFF.

This clonotype was observed many times. A library prepared for alpha chains yielded this beta chain as an off-target read; its size is of little meaning. The chain uses TRBV29-1 and TRBJ2-1; weak D call: TRBD1 (6 bases). The CDR3 has 14 residues. Germline loops: CDR1 SQVTM, CDR2 ANQGSEA. Trimming took off 6 bases at V and 4 bases at J, with 16 bases between the two ends. CDR3 region: CSVKARGEYNEQFF. The CDR3, as DNA: TGCAGCGTGAAAGCCAGGGGCGAATACAATGAGCAGTTCTTC.

In this sample, this clonotype turned up many times. Found in a library prepared for alpha chains, this beta chain is an off-target read, and its abundance has little meaning. The chain employs TRBV2 and TRBJ2-6; D gene uncertain. CDR1 SNHLY and CDR2 FYNNEI come from the germline V gene. V dropped 8 bases and J dropped 0 bases, with 8 bases sitting between them. This CDR3 contains 14 residues. CDR3 sequence: CASDRSSGANVLTF. CDR3 bases: TGTGCCAGCGATCGGAGCTCTGGGGCCAACGTCCTGACTTTC.

This clonotype came up many times. This beta chain lies outside the target of a library built for alpha chains; its clone size means little. The rearrangement joins TRBV7-9 to TRBJ2-5; D uncertain. There are 13 residues in the CDR3. Germline V gives CDR1 SEHNR, CDR2 FQNEAQ (reference sequence). The V gene lost 5 bases and the J gene lost 5 bases, with 12 bases spanning the gap. The DNA of the CDR3 is TGTGCCAGCAGCAACCCCGCCCGGGAGACCCAGTACTTC. This sequence encodes CASSNPARETQYF.

A note on this clonotype: A library made for alpha chains picked up this beta chain off target, so its size means little. V and J are TRBV29-1 and TRBJ1-3; D not resolved. Trimming took off 6 bases at V and 4 bases at J, with 10 bases between the two ends. CDR1 SQVTM and CDR2 ANQGSEA come from the germline V gene. The CDR3 spans 12 residues. CDR3 loop: CSVGSPGNTIYF. DNA of the CDR3: TGCAGCGTCGGGTCTCCCGGAAACACCATATATTTT.

By proportion, this clonotype is medium-sized. This beta chain turned up in a library designed for alpha chains; as an off-target read, its abundance says little. The rearrangement uses TRBV18 and TRBJ2-3; a possible D gene is TRBD2 (5 bases). The CDR3 extends over 13 amino acids. Germline V gene sequence: CDR1 KGHSH, CDR2 LQKENI. Trimming shortened V by 4 bases and J by 4 bases, and 9 bases separated the two germline ends. CDR3 bases: TGTGCCAGCTCACGGAGCGGCTCAGATACGCAGTATTTT. Amino acid sequence: CASSRSGSDTQYF. The whole variable domain, remainder taken from reference TRBV18 and TRBJ2-3, is NAGVMQNPRHLVRRRGQEARLRCSPMKGHSHVYWYRQLPEEGLKFMVYLQKENIIDESGMPKERFSAEFPKEGPSILRIQQVVRGDSAAYFCASSRSGSDTQYFGPGTRLTVL.

This clonotype was observed many times. The size of this beta chain means little, since it is a stray read in a library made for alpha chains. This chain links TRBV30 with TRBJ2-7; the D gene is possibly TRBD2 (5 bases). The CDR3 has 15 residues. V gave up 0 bases and J gave up 3 bases, with 15 bases separating them. The germline CDR1 and CDR2 sequences are GTSNPN and SVGIG (reference sequence). The CDR3 coding sequence is TGTGCCTGGAGTGTACGAACGGGGATCCTCTACGAGCAGTACTTC. Protein: CAWSVRTGILYEQYF.

To note about this clonotype: A library prepared for alpha chains yielded this beta chain as an off-target read; its size is of little meaning. The chain joins TRBV6-5 to TRBJ1-1; 8 bases match TRBD1. CDR1 and CDR2 (germline): MNHEY, SVGAGI. The CDR3 runs 14 residues. Unmatched junction bases numbered 15, after V lost 8 bases and J lost 10 bases. The DNA for the CDR3 is TGTGCCAGCCGGAAGGACAGGGTAATCCTTGCAGCTTTCTTT. Translation: CASRKDRVILAAFF.

Remarks on this clonotype: This beta chain came through as a stray read in a library set up for alpha chains, and its size says little. CDR3: CASSRQGRETQYF. As DNA, the CDR3 is TGTGCCAGCAGTCGACAGGGTCGAGAGACCCAGTACTTC. V is TRBV12-3 or TRBV12-4 and J is TRBJ2-5; TRBD1 aligns across 7 bases. The CDR3 runs to 13 residues. The V segment lost 5 bases and the J segment 4 bases; nucleotides outside the gene matches: 4.

The table lists this clonotype with many counts. A library prepared for alpha chains yielded this beta chain as an off-target read; its size is of little meaning. J is TRBJ2-1 and V is TRBV4-2; 8 bases agree with TRBD2. There are 14 residues in the CDR3. Germline V lookup: CDR1 LGHNA, CDR2 YNFKEQ. Unmatched junction bases numbered 2, after V lost 1 base and J lost 6 bases. CDR3 coding DNA: TGTGCCAGCAGCCAAGCCGGGAGGGGCAATGAGCAGTTCTTC. It specifies CASSQAGRGNEQFF.

This clonotype has at least ten counts. Since the library was made to target alpha chains, this beta chain is a stray read and its abundance is not meaningful. The gene calls are TRBV2 and TRBJ2-2; D may match TRBD1 or TRBD2 (6 bases each). The germline V and J ends were trimmed by 6 bases and 5 bases, with 10 bases remaining between them. The CDR3 totals 13 residues. CDR1 is SNHLY and CDR2 is FYNNEI in the germline V gene. The DNA of the CDR3 is TGTGCCAGCAGGACAGGAGGGACCGGGGAGCTGTTTTTT. It yields the protein CASRTGGTGELFF.

Turning to this clonotype: For a library built for alpha chains, this beta chain is a stray read; little rests on its size. The chain combines TRBV4-1 with TRBJ1-6; D is perhaps TRBD1 (5 bases). V dropped 1 base and J dropped 8 bases, with 9 bases sitting between them. The CDR3 runs 14 residues. CDR1 is MGHRA, CDR2 YSYEKL, per germline. The CDR3 DNA sequence: TGCGCCAGCAGCCAAGGCCAGGGCGATTCACCCCTCCACTTT. This encodes CASSQGQGDSPLHF.

Turning to this clonotype: Being off target in a library aimed at alpha chains, this beta chain has a size of little meaning. This rearrangement joins TRBV18 to TRBJ2-2; 9 nucleotides match TRBD1. The CDR3 covers 17 residues. The V gene's germline CDR1 is KGHSH and CDR2 LQKENI. Unmatched junction bases numbered 10, after V lost 4 bases and J lost 4 bases. CDR3 in DNA: TGTGCCAGCTCACACCAAGGACAGGGGCTCGGCACCGGGGAGCTGTTTTTT. This gives the protein CASSHQGQGLGTGELFF.

Comment on this clonotype: A read error is possible here, since a much larger clone lies one base away. Since the library was made to target alpha chains, this beta chain is a stray read and its abundance is not meaningful. This chain links TRBV30 with TRBJ1-5; weak D call: TRBD1 (5 bases). Germline V lookup: CDR1 GTSNPN, CDR2 SVGIG (reference sequence). The ends were cut back, 2 bases at V and 7 bases at J, with 18 bases in the middle. CDR3 length: 15 residues. The CDR3 loop reads CAWSSSIRVRQPQHF. As DNA, the CDR3 is TGTGCCTGGAGTTCGTCAATCAGGGTAAGGCAGCCCCAGCATTTT. The full variable domain, with the rest looked up from reference TRBV30 and TRBJ1-5, is SQTIHQWPATLVQPVGSPLSLECTVEGTSNPNLYWYRQAAGRGLQLLFYSVGIGQISSEVPQNLSASRPQDRQFILSSKKLLLSDSGFYLCAWSSSIRVRQPQHFGDGTRLSIL.

This clonotype was recorded many times. This beta chain is a stray sequence in a library constructed for alpha chains; its clone size is not meaningful. The chain employs TRBV19 and TRBJ1-5; unclear D gene. Trimming took off 8 bases at V and 2 bases at J, with 16 bases between the two ends. CDR3 length equals 15 residues. Per the germline V gene, CDR1 is LNHDA and CDR2 is SQIVND (reference sequence). In DNA form, the CDR3 reads TGTGCCAGTTCGAATACCTTTGGGGGCAATCAGCCCCAGCATTTT. Its translation is CASSNTFGGNQPQHF.

In the case of this clonotype: The library was designed around alpha chains, so this beta chain is a stray read whose abundance carries little weight. The gene calls are TRBV7-9 and TRBJ2-1, with TRBD2 matching 8 bases. Germline-derived CDR1 and CDR2 are SEHNR and FQNEAQ (reference sequence). The CDR3 sequence is 16 residues long. The V segment lost 1 base and the J segment 8 bases; nucleotides outside the gene matches: 10. The CDR3 loop is CASSLGSFAGGDEQFF. The CDR3 DNA follows: TGTGCCAGCAGCTTAGGATCTTTTGCGGGAGGTGATGAGCAGTTCTTC.

This clonotype appeared many times. Because the library targeted alpha chains, this beta chain is an off-target read whose size means little. CDR3 in DNA: TGTGCCAGCACCCCTGGGGGAACTAGCACAGATACGCAGTATTTT. Amino acid sequence: CASTPGGTSTDTQYF. The rearrangement links TRBV28 to TRBJ2-3; D possibly uses TRBD1 or TRBD2 (5 bases each). The V end lost 7 bases, the J end lost 0 bases, and 14 bases lay between the germline ends. Germline CDR1 and CDR2: MDHEN and SYDVKM. The CDR3 contains 15 residues.

This clonotype has ten or more counts. Being off target in a library aimed at alpha chains, this beta chain has a size of little meaning. The rearrangement joins TRBV20-1 to TRBJ2-7; TRBD1 is a possible D gene (5 bases). V was shortened by 5 bases and J by 3 bases, with 11 bases between the two germline ends. The CDR3 sequence is 12 residues long. The germline CDR1 and CDR2 sequences are DFQATT and SNEGSKA (reference sequence). This chain's CDR3 is CSALIQDYEQYF. The DNA for the CDR3 is TGCAGTGCTCTAATACAGGACTACGAGCAGTACTTC.

This clonotype showed up just a few times. Since the library was made to target alpha chains, this beta chain is a stray read and its abundance is not meaningful. The chain combines TRBV29-1 with TRBJ2-1; D may be TRBD2 (6 bases). CDR1 and CDR2 (germline): SQVTM, ANQGSEA. CDR3 length equals 15 residues. Trimming removed 4 bases from V and 3 bases from J, with 16 bases in between. Here the CDR3 DNA reads TGCAGCGTTGGGGACTGGGGAGACAACTACAATGAGCAGTTCTTC. It specifies CSVGDWGDNYNEQFF.

Only a few counts were recorded for this clonotype. Because the library targeted alpha chains, this beta chain is an off-target read whose size means little. This chain's CDR3 is CASSSTAKNIQYF. The CDR3 DNA reads as TGTGCCAGCAGTTCCACTGCCAAAAACATTCAGTACTTC. The genes are TRBV6-2 or TRBV6-3 and TRBJ2-4; D gene unclear. Germline V gives CDR1 MNHEY, CDR2 SVGEGT. This CDR3 is 13 amino acids long. V was shortened by 4 bases and J by 1 base, with 5 bases between the two germline ends.

As to this clonotype: This beta chain is an off-target read within a library intended for alpha chains, so its frequency means little. V gene TRBV7-2 combines with J gene TRBJ2-7; 9 bases line up with TRBD1. The CDR3 is 16 residues long. V dropped 2 bases and J dropped 4; count of bases not matched to a gene: 9. Germline V lookup: CDR1 SGHTA, CDR2 FQGNSA. CDR3 residues: CASSLTRTGDGYEQYF. The DNA of the CDR3 is TGTGCCAGCAGCTTAACAAGGACAGGGGACGGATACGAGCAGTACTTC.

Of note for this clonotype: The library was prepared for alpha chains; this beta chain is a stray read, so its frequency means little. The chain couples TRBV3-1 to TRBJ1-1; D unresolved. V gave up 5 bases and J gave up 4 bases, with 11 bases separating them. The germline V gene has CDR1 LGHDT and CDR2 YNNKEL (reference sequence). The CDR3 has 13 amino acids. The CDR3 sequence is CASSGTGGTEAFF. The CDR3 nucleotides are TGTGCCAGCAGCGGCACTGGCGGCACTGAAGCTTTCTTT.

This clonotype is labeled as medium-sized. This beta chain slipped into a library made for alpha chains as a stray read, so its size is not meaningful. The genes are TRBV20-1 and TRBJ2-7; no firm D call. CDR1 is DFQATT and CDR2 is SNEGSKA in the germline V gene (reference sequence). Trimming left V 2 bases short and J 0 bases short, with 11 bases between. The CDR3 is 14 residues long. CDR3 nucleotide sequence: TGCAGTGCTAGATCTCCATACAGCTCCTACGAGCAGTACTTC. Translated, it gives CSARSPYSSYEQYF.

This clonotype occurred many times. The library was designed around alpha chains, so this beta chain is a stray read whose abundance carries little weight. The V gene is TRBV25-1, the J gene TRBJ2-3; 7 positions agree with TRBD1. Looked up from germline, CDR1 is MGHDK and CDR2 is SYGVNS. This CDR3 is 14 amino acids long. V shed 8 bases and J 1 base; nucleotides not matched to a gene: 6. The CDR3 region is CASGRQGGTDTQYF. DNA of the CDR3: TGTGCCAGCGGCAGACAGGGCGGCACAGATACGCAGTATTTT.

By proportion, this clonotype is medium-sized. Being off target in a library aimed at alpha chains, this beta chain has a size of little meaning. The genes are TRBV20-1 and TRBJ1-2, with 7 bases lining up with TRBD1. J lost 4 bases, V lost 1 base, and 6 bases had no gene match. Per the germline V gene, CDR1 is DFQATT and CDR2 is SNEGSKA (reference sequence). The CDR3 is made up of 14 amino acids. This CDR3 reads CSARGDKGAYGYTF. CDR3 bases: TGCAGTGCTAGAGGTGACAAGGGGGCCTATGGCTACACCTTC.

Ten or more counts support this clonotype. This beta chain is an unintended read in a library built for alpha chains; its size means little. The chain couples TRBV27 to TRBJ1-2; D unclear. Trimming cost V 7 bases and J 0 bases, with 9 bases left between them. The CDR3 runs 13 residues. Per germline, CDR1 MNHEY and CDR2 SMNVEV (reference sequence). The CDR3 region is CASKPAANYGYTF. The CDR3 bases are TGTGCCAGCAAGCCCGCTGCTAACTATGGCTACACCTTC.